These 21 T cell receptor beta chains share one sample of origin, sequenced in a study of Graves' ophthalmopathy and Graves' hyperthyroidism. Amplified TCR beta CDR3 regions were obtained using RNA transcripts as template. Second-round multiplex PCR followed a first-round RT-PCR using HTBI primers. TCRdb reanalysed the multiplex PCR reads using MiXCR and keeps one entry per CDR3 protein. This sample has some 520,000 distinct CDR3 sequences, with 13% to 15% found just once. Source material: blood. The receptors were gathered from a woman aged 30 to 39 with Graves' ophthalmopathy.

This clonotype was observed many times. V is TRBV4-1 and J is TRBJ1-3; D is possibly TRBD1 (5 bases). CDR1 MGHRA and CDR2 YSYEKL come from the germline V gene. Trimming removed 2 bases from V and 1 base from J, with 15 bases in between. The CDR3 loop spans 17 amino acids. The CDR3 reads CASSQNPAGGSGNTIYF. CDR3 nucleotide sequence: TGCGCCAGCAGCCAAAACCCCGCCGGGGGATCTGGAAACACCATATATTTT.

In its sample, this clonotype was seen many times. The chain uses TRBV12-3 or TRBV12-4 and TRBJ1-2, with TRBD1 identical over 12 bases. The CDR3 is made up of 16 amino acids. The junction had 15 bases not matched to a gene; V was cut back by 9 bases and J by 7 bases. Here the CDR3 reads CASSTGTGGLIGGYTF. The CDR3 coding sequence is TGTGCCAGTAGTACCGGGACAGGGGGCCTTATTGGTGGCTACACCTTC.

This clonotype was picked up many times. The chain links TRBV12-3 or TRBV12-4 to TRBJ1-3; D not resolved. V lost 6 bases, J lost 0 bases, and 18 bases lay in between. This CDR3 is 17 amino acids long. In DNA form, the CDR3 reads TGTGCCAGCAGCCATTTCTTCTGGCTAGGCTCTGGAAACACCATATATTTT. It encodes CASSHFFWLGSGNTIYF.

As concerns this clonotype: A single base separates this from a much larger clone, so it may be a read error. The chain employs TRBV20-1 and TRBJ2-7; TRBD1 might be the D (6 bases). This CDR3 has 14 amino acids. Trimming cost V 1 base and J 0 bases, with 10 bases left between them. Germline V lookup: CDR1 DFQATT, CDR2 SNEGSKA (reference sequence). CDR3 sequence reads: CSARGTGSSYEQYF. In DNA, the CDR3 is TGCAGTGCTAGAGGCACAGGGAGCTCCTACGAGCAGTACTTC.

This clonotype was observed at least ten times. The gene calls are TRBV28 and TRBJ2-7, with 7 bases aligning to TRBD2. J gave up 2 bases and V 7 bases, and 14 bases lay outside the gene matches. The germline V gene encodes CDR1 MDHEN and CDR2 SYDVKM. The CDR3 consists of 16 residues. The CDR3 sequence is CASKGFSGGTPYEQYF. DNA of the CDR3: TGTGCCAGCAAGGGGTTCTCGGGAGGAACCCCCTACGAGCAGTACTTC.

This clonotype was recorded at least ten times. This rearrangement joins TRBV28 to TRBJ1-6; no reliable D call. This CDR3 has 14 amino acids. V was clipped by 6 bases and J by 7 bases, with 13 bases between them. CDR1 is MDHEN, CDR2 SYDVKM, per germline. CDR3 sequence reads: CASRSPPRNSPLHF. CDR3 nucleotides: TGTGCCAGCAGATCACCCCCCCGAAATTCACCCCTCCACTTT.

The chain has TRBV6-1 and TRBJ1-6; D ambiguous. The V gene's germline CDR1 is MNHNS and CDR2 SASEGT. Trimming removed 5 bases from V and 7 bases from J, with 15 bases in between. This CDR3 has 15 amino acids. The CDR3 loop reads CASSRGTESNSPLHF. The CDR3 DNA follows: TGTGCCAGCAGTCGTGGCACGGAGTCCAATTCACCCCTCCACTTT.

The sample holds many counts of this clonotype. The V and J genes are TRBV12-3 or TRBV12-4 and TRBJ2-5; maybe TRBD1 (7 bases). The length of the CDR3 is 15 residues. The V and J ends lost 6 bases and 1 base respectively, with 15 bases between them. The CDR3 region has the DNA TGTGCCAGCAGCCGGGAGCGACAGGGCCAAGAGACCCAGTACTTC. It translates to CASSRERQGQETQYF.

This clonotype has a count of ten or more. V gene TRBV2 combines with J gene TRBJ1-3; 8 nucleotides line up with TRBD1. Germline CDR1 is SNHLY and CDR2 is FYNNEI. This CDR3 is built from 14 residues. The junction had 2 bases not matched to a gene; V was cut back by 6 bases and J by 1 base. Here the CDR3 reads CASSQGASGNTIYF. The CDR3 coding sequence is TGTGCCAGCAGCCAGGGGGCATCTGGAAACACCATATATTTT.

This clonotype was found many times. The rearrangement joins TRBV7-3 to TRBJ2-7; D is possibly TRBD1 (6 bases). Trimming took 7 bases from V and 4 from J, leaving 14 bases between them. The CDR3 is 13 residues long. CDR1 SGHTA and CDR2 FQGTGA come from the germline V gene. The CDR3: CASNQGIGYEQYF. The CDR3 DNA follows: TGTGCCAGCAATCAGGGGATTGGGTACGAGCAGTACTTC. Together with reference TRBV7-3 and TRBJ2-7, the CDR3 gives the full variable domain: GAGVSQTPSNKVTEKGKYVELRCDPISGHTALYWYRQSLGQGPEFLIYFQGTGAADDSGLPNDRFFAVRPEGSVSTLKIQRTERGDSAVYLCASNQGIGYEQYFGPGTRLTVT.

This clonotype was found many times. The chain employs TRBV20-1 and TRBJ1-1; possibly TRBD1 for D (6 bases). Trimming removed 7 bases at V and 1 base at J, with 10 bases between. The CDR3 runs 12 residues. In germline, CDR1 is DFQATT, CDR2 SNEGSKA (reference sequence). As DNA, the CDR3 is TGCAGTGTCGGGACATCGAACACTGAAGCTTTCTTT. Translated: CSVGTSNTEAFF.

This clonotype was recorded many times. V and J are TRBV27 and TRBJ2-7; no clear D. Germline V gives CDR1 MNHEY, CDR2 SMNVEV (reference sequence). This CDR3 contains 13 residues. V shed 2 bases and J shed 2 bases, with 7 bases lying between them. This CDR3 is CASSLGYTYEQYF. The CDR3 DNA sequence: TGTGCCAGCAGTTTAGGCTATACCTACGAGCAGTACTTC.

This clonotype was detected only a few times. This chain connects TRBV18 to TRBJ2-7, with 9 bases matching TRBD1. Germline V CDR1 and CDR2: KGHSH, LQKENI. V lost 4 bases and J lost 1; bases outside the gene matches: 8. There are 16 residues in the CDR3. CDR3 sequence reads: CASSLGQGLGSYEQYF. The CDR3 nucleotides read TGTGCCAGCTCACTCGGACAGGGGCTGGGATCCTACGAGCAGTACTTC.

The CDR3, as DNA: TGCGCCAGCAGCCAAGACAGGGTCTCCGGCTACACCTTC. Translating gives CASSQDRVSGYTF. J is TRBJ1-2 and V is TRBV4-1; the D gene is possibly TRBD1 (5 bases). With 0 bases removed from V and 8 bases from J, the gap between germline ends came to 10 bases. Germline values: CDR1 MGHRA, CDR2 YSYEKL. This CDR3 region has 13 residues.

The table lists this clonotype with many counts. The V call is TRBV12-3 or TRBV12-4, the J call TRBJ1-2; 8 bases align to TRBD1. This CDR3 region has 13 residues. Trimming at V came to 5 bases and at J to 9 bases, leaving 8 bases not matched to a gene. This chain's CDR3 is CASSTQGALSYTF. The CDR3 nucleotides read TGTGCCAGCAGTACTCAGGGGGCGCTTAGCTACACCTTC.

This clonotype was counted at least ten times. The genes are TRBV28 and TRBJ2-7, with 11 bases aligning to TRBD1. V was clipped by 8 bases and J by 8 bases; unmatched bases: 17. Germline values: CDR1 MDHEN, CDR2 SYDVKM. The CDR3 is 16 residues long. CDR3 protein: CASATITGTGGIKQYF. The CDR3 DNA reads TGTGCCAGCGCTACAATAACCGGGACAGGGGGAATAAAGCAGTACTTC.

A few counts support this clonotype. The V gene is TRBV6-2 or TRBV6-3, the J gene TRBJ2-7; D gene uncertain. CDR3 length equals 12 residues. V dropped 2 bases and J dropped 3 bases, with 5 bases sitting between them. Per germline, CDR1 MNHEY and CDR2 SVGEGT. CDR3 nucleotides: TGTGCCAGCAGTTACACACGCTACGAGCAGTACTTC. This encodes CASSYTRYEQYF.

This clonotype appeared many times. The chain recombines TRBV6-1 with TRBJ2-7; tentatively, D is TRBD2 (5 bases). Germline-derived CDR1 and CDR2 are MNHNS and SASEGT. The CDR3 sequence is 12 residues long. Trimming left V 7 bases short and J 3 bases short, with 10 bases between. DNA of the CDR3: TGTGCCAGCACCGGGAATTACTACGAGCAGTACTTC. Its protein product is CASTGNYYEQYF.

This clonotype was picked up many times. J is TRBJ2-4 and V is TRBV5-1; possibly TRBD1 for D (5 bases). CDR3 length: 13 residues. CDR1 and CDR2 from the germline V gene are SGHRS and YFSETQ. The V end lost 2 bases, the J end lost 8 bases, and 11 bases lay between the germline ends. This chain's CDR3 is CASSLSRVDIQYF. CDR3 sequence (DNA): TGCGCCAGCAGCTTAAGCAGGGTGGACATTCAGTACTTC. Supplemented by reference TRBV5-1 and TRBJ2-4, the full variable domain reads KAGVTQTPRYLIKTRGQQVTLSCSPISGHRSVSWYQQTPGQGLQFLFEYFSETQRNKGNFPGRFSGRQFSNSRSEMNVSTLELGDSALYLCASSLSRVDIQYFGAGTRLSVL.

This clonotype showed up many times. The chain has TRBV18 and TRBJ2-5, with D maybe TRBD1 (5 bases). V was pared by 4 bases and J by 5 bases, with 14 bases between. Germline-derived CDR1 and CDR2 are KGHSH and LQKENI. This CDR3 is built from 14 residues. The CDR3 region has the DNA TGTGCCAGCTCACGCCAGGGAATGAAGGAGACCCAGTACTTC. This encodes CASSRQGMKETQYF.

The sample holds a few counts of this clonotype. This may be a read error, as it is one base from a much larger clone. V is TRBV30 and J is TRBJ2-7; the D is unclear. CDR1 GTSNPN and CDR2 SVGIG come from the germline V gene (reference sequence). The CDR3 runs to 11 residues. The V end was cut by 3 bases, the J end by 2 bases, with 5 bases between. The DNA of the CDR3 is TGTGCCTGGAGAGGGACCTACGAGCAGTACTTC. Translating gives CAWRGTYEQYF.